This is a list of T cell receptor beta chains from one sample in a study of T cells after yellow fever vaccination. Using its own MiXCR run on the 5' RACE reads, TCRdb lists one record per CDR3 protein. There are more than 90,000 distinct CDR3 sequences in the sample; under 9% occur only once, and about 25% lies in the top ten. Source: CD8+ T cells sorted from PBMCs, taken 45 days after the yellow fever booster vaccination. The receptor set was obtained from a man younger than 40 who received the YFV17D yellow fever vaccine. CDR3s include the opening cysteine and the closing phenylalanine or tryptophan. The D gene is left open where the match is weak.

TRBD2,TRBJ2-5,TRBV15,CATSRLAGEVETQYF
-,TRBJ1-1,TRBV27,CASSAPGRNTEAFF
TRBD2,TRBJ2-5,TRBV7-2,CASSPRTSGKETQYF
-,TRBJ2-7,TRBV5-5,CASSFWVSYEQYF
-,TRBJ2-3,TRBV9,CASSASVTDTQYF
-,TRBJ2-1,TRBV7-9,CASSLSGYEQFF
-,TRBJ2-5,TRBV7-2,CASMLNQETQYF
-,TRBJ2-1,TRBV3-1,CASSQEGSGSYHEQFF
-,TRBJ2-2,TRBV12-3/TRBV12-4,CASSVGSPPFF
TRBD1,TRBJ2-1,TRBV6-2/TRBV6-3,CASSFNRDRAYNEQFF
TRBD2,TRBJ2-1,TRBV5-1,CASSPIGTSGSLSSYNEQFF
TRBD2,TRBJ2-5,TRBV12-3/TRBV12-4,CASSPGLGVETQYF
TRBD2,TRBJ2-1,TRBV27,CASSLVWEGPYNEQFF
-,TRBJ2-7,TRBV9,CASSPGGGEQYF
TRBD2,TRBJ2-2,TRBV9,CASSSGTGELFF
-,TRBJ2-7,TRBV7-2,CASSATGTYEQYF
TRBD2,TRBJ2-7,TRBV5-1,CASSREGSYEQYF
-,TRBJ2-1,TRBV19,CASSDPSSYNEQFF
TRBD1,TRBJ2-3,TRBV4-1,CASSQDRPGRDRGLDTQYF
TRBD2,TRBJ2-1,TRBV7-9,CASSLASGRIYNEQFF
-,TRBJ2-5,TRBV30,CAWSSETQYF
-,TRBJ1-4,TRBV5-5,CASSVPDEKLFF
TRBD2,TRBJ2-1,TRBV5-4,CASSSEGLAIYNEQFF
-,TRBJ2-2,TRBV7-2,CASSLVSTGELFF
-,TRBJ2-7,TRBV5-1,CASSSEGGLNYEQYF
TRBD1,TRBJ2-7,TRBV29-1,CSVDTGQSYEQYF
TRBD1,TRBJ2-1,TRBV30,CAWRPGQGYNEQFF
TRBD1,TRBJ2-7,TRBV7-2,CASSLIYEGAMYF
TRBD1,TRBJ2-2,TRBV4-3,CASSQGGTGGLDPGELFF
-,TRBJ1-3,TRBV29-1,CSVELGDSGNTIYF
-,TRBJ2-7,TRBV6-2/TRBV6-3,CASSYPGYEQYF
TRBD2,TRBJ2-3,TRBV10-1,CASRSTSSGTDTQYF
-,TRBJ1-1,TRBV12-3/TRBV12-4,CASSLGRQF
-,TRBJ2-2,TRBV7-9,CASSLDGPTGELFF
-,TRBJ2-1,TRBV7-2,CASRSAELEQFF
-,TRBJ2-5,TRBV18,CASSLDSLETQYF
-,TRBJ1-2,TRBV6-5,CASSTGAYGYTF
-,TRBJ2-1,TRBV14,CASSQAQGPEQFF
-,TRBJ2-3,TRBV6-4,CASSVTATDTQYF
-,TRBJ2-5,TRBV29-1,CSVETGRLGGKTQYF
-,TRBJ1-5,TRBV7-9,CASSPSDRPPQHF
TRBD1,TRBJ2-1,TRBV11-1,CASSLVLGQGSGVPPMGEQFF
-,TRBJ2-4,TRBV11-2,CASSFRGNIQYF
-,TRBJ2-1,TRBV20-1,CSARVNIDGFSRYNEQFF
-,TRBJ2-5,TRBV7-6,CASRAEGEYQETQYF
TRBD2,TRBJ2-1,TRBV12-3/TRBV12-4,CASSLAGNNNEQFF
TRBD2,TRBJ2-1,TRBV20-1,CSASLVAGGDEQFF
-,TRBJ1-2,TRBV9,CASSNRELGNYGYTF
-,TRBJ2-7,TRBV20-1,CSVDRPHRGYEQYF
-,TRBJ2-7,TRBV6-2/TRBV6-3,CASSLADGYEQYF
-,TRBJ2-7,TRBV15,CATSRDFAEEQYF
-,TRBJ2-7,TRBV7-2,CASSVYRAYEQYF